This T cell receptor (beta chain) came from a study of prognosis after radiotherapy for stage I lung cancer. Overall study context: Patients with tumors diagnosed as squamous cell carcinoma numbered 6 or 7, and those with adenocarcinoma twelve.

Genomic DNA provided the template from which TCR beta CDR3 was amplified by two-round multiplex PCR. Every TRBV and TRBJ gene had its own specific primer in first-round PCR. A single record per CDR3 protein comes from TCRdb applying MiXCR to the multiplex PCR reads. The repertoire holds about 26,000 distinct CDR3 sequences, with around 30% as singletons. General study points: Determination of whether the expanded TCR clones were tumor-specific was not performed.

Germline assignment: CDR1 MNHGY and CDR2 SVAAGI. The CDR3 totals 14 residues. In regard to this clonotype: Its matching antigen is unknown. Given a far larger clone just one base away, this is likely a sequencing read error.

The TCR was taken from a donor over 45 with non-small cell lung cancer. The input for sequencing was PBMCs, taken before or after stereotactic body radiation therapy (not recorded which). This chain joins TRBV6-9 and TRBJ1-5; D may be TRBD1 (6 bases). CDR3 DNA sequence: TGTGCCAGCAGCTTGGGACACTATTATCATCCCCAGCATTTT. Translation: CASSLGHYYHPQHF.